What follows are 14 T cell receptor beta chains derived from one specimen sequenced in a study of cytomegalovirus exposure and HLA in healthy donors. Produced via immunoSEQ multiplex PCR; TCRdb's table is partial and in-frame only. This table holds about 240,000 clones, approximately 87% found once. The sample was PBMCs. Receptors originate from a man aged 18 to 35 in good health and CMV-seronegative.

V is TRBV27 and J is TRBJ1-6; weak D call: TRBD1 (5 bases). The CDR3 is made up of 17 amino acids. Germline loops: CDR1 MNHEY, CDR2 SMNVEV (reference sequence). Trimming stripped 3 bases from V and 7 bases from J, with 19 bases between. CDR3 DNA sequence: TGTGCCAGCAGTTTTTCGGGCAGGGTAGTAAGGAATTCACCCCTCCACTTT. Translation gives CASSFSGRVVRNSPLHF.

In its sample, this clone was seen once. The chain links TRBV11-2 to TRBJ1-6; no reliable D call. Germline V gene sequence: CDR1 SGHAT, CDR2 FQNNGV. This CDR3 comprises 15 residues. Trimming took off 0 bases at V and 7 bases at J, with 10 bases between the two ends. Written as DNA, the CDR3 is TGTGCCAGCAGCTTAGAAGGGAGGAACAATTCACCCCTCCACTTT. Translation gives CASSLEGRNNSPLHF.

The V call is TRBV27, the J call TRBJ1-6, with D perhaps matching TRBD1 (6 bases). CDR1 and CDR2 from the germline V gene are MNHEY and SMNVEV (reference sequence). This CDR3 contains 15 residues. The V end was cut by 2 bases, the J end by 7 bases, with 12 bases between. This CDR3 is CASSLGRDRNSPLHF. The CDR3 DNA reads TGTGCCAGCAGTTTAGGACGAGACAGGAATTCACCCCTCCACTTT.

The chain employs TRBV4-3 and TRBJ1-1, with a possible D match to TRBD1 (5 bases). Looked up from germline, CDR1 is LGHNA and CDR2 is YSLEER. V was shortened by 4 bases and J by 10 bases, with 16 bases between the two germline ends. This CDR3 spans 13 amino acids. In nucleotides, the CDR3 is TGCGCCAGCAGCCCCTCAGTGACAGTTGGAGCTTTCTTT. Its translation: CASSPSVTVGAFF.

The rearrangement links TRBV15 to TRBJ2-1, with 8 bases that match TRBD2. This CDR3 contains 14 residues. CDR1 LNHNV and CDR2 YYDKDF come from the germline V gene (reference sequence). The junction had 8 bases not matched to a gene; V was cut back by 5 bases and J by 8 bases. The CDR3 bases are TGTGCCACCAGCCCCGGGGGGGAGGCGGATGAGCAGTTCTTC. Its protein product is CATSPGGEADEQFF.

The chain uses TRBV5-8 and TRBJ2-7, with D perhaps matching TRBD2 (5 bases). CDR3 size: 15 residues. Per germline, CDR1 SGHTS and CDR2 YDEGEE. Trimming cost V 1 base and J 0 bases, with 11 bases left between them. CDR3 bases: TGTGCCAGCAGCTTGCTTCCGGGGTCCTCCTACGAGCAGTACTTC. Amino acid sequence: CASSLLPGSSYEQYF.

V gene TRBV28 combines with J gene TRBJ2-2; a possible D gene is TRBD1 (6 bases). Trimming took off 5 bases at V and 7 bases at J, with 14 bases between the two ends. Germline V lookup: CDR1 MDHEN, CDR2 SYDVKM. The CDR3 consists of 14 residues. CDR3 protein: CASSPTGFSGELFF. Here the CDR3 DNA reads TGTGCCAGCAGTCCGACAGGTTTTAGCGGGGAGCTGTTTTTT.

The V and J genes are TRBV19 and TRBJ1-5; 9 nucleotides match TRBD1. The CDR3 spans 14 residues. J gave up 4 bases and V 10 bases, and 8 bases lay outside the gene matches. CDR1 and CDR2 (germline): LNHDA, SQIVND (reference sequence). The chain's CDR3 is CATSQDRGNQPQHF. The CDR3 nucleotides read TGTGCCACCTCACAGGACAGGGGTAATCAGCCCCAGCATTTT. Looking up the rest from reference TRBV19 and TRBJ1-5 gives the full variable domain: DGGITQSPKYLFRKEGQNVTLSCEQNLNHDAMYWYRQDPGQGLRLIYYSQIVNDFQKGDIAEGYSVSREKKESFPLTVTSAQKNPTAFYLCATSQDRGNQPQHFGDGTRLSIL.

This sequence joins TRBV15 and TRBJ2-3; 11 nucleotides line up with TRBD2. V shed 2 bases, J shed 6 bases, and the junction held 4 bases outside the gene matches. The CDR3 totals 15 residues. In germline, CDR1 is LNHNV, CDR2 YYDKDF (reference sequence). CDR3 sequence: CATSRTSGGRDTQYF. CDR3 DNA sequence: TGTGCCACCAGCAGAACTAGCGGGGGCCGGGATACGCAGTATTTT.

A few counts support this clone. The V and J genes are TRBV13 and TRBJ1-1; D not resolved. This CDR3 contains 12 residues. Germline lookup yields CDR1 PRHDT and CDR2 FYEKMQ (reference sequence). Trimming shortened V by 5 bases and J by 7 bases, and 11 bases separated the two germline ends. CDR3 sequence reads: CASSQTRIEAFF. In DNA form, the CDR3 reads TGTGCCAGCAGCCAGACACGTATTGAAGCTTTCTTT.

V is TRBV27 and J is TRBJ2-3, with D tentatively TRBD1 (6 bases). The V and J ends lost 5 bases and 0 bases respectively, with 21 bases between them. This CDR3 has 18 amino acids. Germline V lookup: CDR1 MNHEY, CDR2 SMNVEV (reference sequence). This CDR3 reads CASSPHLVGALSTDTQYF. CDR3 DNA: TGTGCCAGCAGTCCCCACCTTGTGGGGGCCCTTAGCACAGATACGCAGTATTTT.

The chain carries TRBV19 and TRBJ1-4, with D perhaps TRBD1 (6 bases). The germline V and J ends were trimmed by 7 bases and 8 bases, with 17 bases remaining between them. From germline, CDR1 is LNHDA and CDR2 SQIVND (reference sequence). This CDR3 region has 14 residues. CDR3: CASKGLGAAEKLFF. The DNA of the CDR3 is TGTGCCAGTAAGGGTTTGGGGGCGGCAGAAAAACTGTTTTTT.

This sequence joins TRBV7-6 and TRBJ1-6, with TRBD1 matching 8 bases. This CDR3 region has 15 residues. CDR1 SGHVS and CDR2 FNYEAQ come from the germline V gene. Trimming removed 5 bases from V and 6 bases from J; junction bases left unmatched: 6. The CDR3 DNA reads TGTGCCAGCAGCCCCAGACAGGGGATTAATTCACCCCTCCACTTT. Translating it yields CASSPRQGINSPLHF.

This clone showed up just once. This chain connects TRBV28 to TRBJ1-2; D unresolved. Per germline, CDR1 MDHEN and CDR2 SYDVKM. Trimming pared 2 bases from V and 3 bases from J, leaving 10 bases between. CDR3 length: 14 amino acids. CDR3 in DNA: TGTGCCAGCAGTTTAGTTATTGGGCACTATGGCTACACCTTC. Translating it yields CASSLVIGHYGYTF.